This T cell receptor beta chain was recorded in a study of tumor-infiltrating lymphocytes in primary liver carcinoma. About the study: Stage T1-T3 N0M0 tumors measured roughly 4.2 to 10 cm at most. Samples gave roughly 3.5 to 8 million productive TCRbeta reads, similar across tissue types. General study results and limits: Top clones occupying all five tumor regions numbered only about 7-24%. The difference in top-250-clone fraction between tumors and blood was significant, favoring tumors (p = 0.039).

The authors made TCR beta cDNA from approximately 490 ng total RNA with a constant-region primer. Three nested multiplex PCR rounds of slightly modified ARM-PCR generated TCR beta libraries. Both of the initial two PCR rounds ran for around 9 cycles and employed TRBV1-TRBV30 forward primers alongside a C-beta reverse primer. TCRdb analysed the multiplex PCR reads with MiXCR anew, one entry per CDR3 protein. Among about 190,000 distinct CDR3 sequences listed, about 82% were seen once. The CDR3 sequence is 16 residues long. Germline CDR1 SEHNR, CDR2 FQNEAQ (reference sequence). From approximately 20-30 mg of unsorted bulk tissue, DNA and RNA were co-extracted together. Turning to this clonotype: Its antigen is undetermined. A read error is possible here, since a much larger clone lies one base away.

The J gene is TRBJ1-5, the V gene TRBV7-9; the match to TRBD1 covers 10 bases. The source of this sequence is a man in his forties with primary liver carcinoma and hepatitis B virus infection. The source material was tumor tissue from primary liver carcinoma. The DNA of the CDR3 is TGTGCCTGCAGCTCCGACCGGGACAGGGGTAATCAGCCCCAGCATTTT. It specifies CACSSDRDRGNQPQHF.